This TCR beta chain was sequenced for a study of shared T cell receptors in the human thymus. Sequencing was performed with immunoSEQ multiplex PCR; in TCRdb, only in-frame clones are kept and a portion is missing. In the table there are under 850,000 clones, more than 75% of which are singletons. Germline CDR1 and CDR2: SNHLY and FYNNEI. V shed 0 bases and J shed 0 bases, with 14 bases lying between them. CDR3 size: 18 residues. A further study also used this sample, focusing on human thymus T cells. That publication notes: Donors consisted of healthy Finnish infants (having corrective surgery for congenital heart defects). The authors found apparently biased V and J gene usage in thymic and blood repertoires.

V gene TRBV2 combines with J gene TRBJ2-2; D uncertain. The material sequenced was thymocytes. This sequence originates from a boy in the first two years of life with a congenital heart defect. The CDR3 reads CASSEAPSWPSNTGELFF. In DNA form, the CDR3 reads TGTGCCAGCAGTGAAGCGCCCTCTTGGCCGTCGAACACCGGGGAGCTGTTTTTT.